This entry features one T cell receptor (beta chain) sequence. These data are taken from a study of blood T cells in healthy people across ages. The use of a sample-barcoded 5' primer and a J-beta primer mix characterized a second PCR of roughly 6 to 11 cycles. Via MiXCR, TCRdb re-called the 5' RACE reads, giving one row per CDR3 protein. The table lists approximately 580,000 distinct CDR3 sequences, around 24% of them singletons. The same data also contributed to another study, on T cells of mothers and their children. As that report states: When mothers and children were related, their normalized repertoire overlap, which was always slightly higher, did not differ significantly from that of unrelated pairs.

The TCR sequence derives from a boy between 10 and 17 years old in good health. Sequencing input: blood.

CDR3: CASFLSSYNEQFF. The CDR3 bases are TGTGCCAGCTTTCTGAGCTCCTACAATGAGCAGTTCTTC. The rearrangement links TRBV2 to TRBJ2-1; D remains unclear. The ends were cut back, 8 bases at V and 0 bases at J, with 8 bases in the middle. There are 13 residues in the CDR3. Germline CDR1 reads SNHLY; CDR2 reads FYNNEI.